These 10 T cell receptor beta chains were all obtained from the same sample, sequenced in a study of blood T cell repertoires in COVID-19. The repertoire was sequenced with immunoSEQ multiplex PCR; TCRdb's copy has only in-frame clones and lacks some. The sample shows under 250,000 clones, around 82% of them seen only once. The source material was peripheral blood. These receptors were obtained from a woman between 50 and 59 years old with acute or convalescent COVID-19.

This clone was counted once. The chain links TRBV9 to TRBJ2-1, with TRBD1 as a possible D gene (6 bases). Per germline, CDR1 SGDLS and CDR2 YYNGEE. With 4 bases removed from V and 0 bases from J, the gap between germline ends came to 17 bases. The CDR3 contains 17 residues. In nucleotides, the CDR3 is TGTGCCAGCAGCAAAAGGATATGGGACATCTCCTACAATGAGCAGTTCTTC. Residues: CASSKRIWDISYNEQFF.

This chain joins TRBV11-2 and TRBJ1-6; possibly TRBD1 for D (5 bases). From germline, CDR1 is SGHAT and CDR2 FQNNGV. Between the trimmed V and J ends, which lost 2 bases and 2 bases, there was a span of 10 bases. The CDR3 consists of 16 residues. CDR3 in amino acids: CASSLTGRPYNSPLHF. The CDR3 DNA reads TGTGCCAGCAGCTTAACAGGTCGACCCTATAATTCACCCCTCCACTTT.

The genes are TRBV7-6 and TRBJ2-7; no definite D call. The CDR3 contains 16 residues. Deletions cut 1 base from V and 6 bases from J, with 19 bases between. CDR1 SGHVS and CDR2 FNYEAQ come from the germline V gene. The CDR3 reads CASSLESHLLSGEQYF. CDR3 nucleotide sequence: TGTGCCAGCAGCTTAGAGTCCCATCTACTCTCCGGCGAGCAGTACTTC.

The rearrangement links TRBV27 to TRBJ2-7; D is perhaps TRBD1 (5 bases). Germline V gene sequence: CDR1 MNHEY, CDR2 SMNVEV (reference sequence). V was clipped by 5 bases and J by 2 bases, with 10 bases between them. The CDR3 sequence is 13 residues long. CDR3 bases: TGTGCCAGCAGTCTCAGGGTTCCCTACGAGCAGTACTTC. This sequence encodes CASSLRVPYEQYF.

V and J are TRBV3-1 (or the pseudogene TRBV3-2) and TRBJ1-1; the match to TRBD1 covers 7 bases. V trimming: 1 base; J trimming: 7 bases; junction bases outside the gene matches: 6. From germline, CDR1 is LGHDT and CDR2 YNNKEL (reference sequence). This CDR3 is 14 amino acids long. The CDR3 DNA follows: TGTGCCAGCAGCCAAGGACAGGGCCGCTATGAAGCTTTCTTT. Amino acids: CASSQGQGRYEAFF.

V gene TRBV6-1 combines with J gene TRBJ2-1; 13 bases are shared with TRBD2. J gave up 8 bases and V 4 bases, and 8 bases lay outside the gene matches. This CDR3 has 16 amino acids. CDR1 is MNHNS, CDR2 SASEGT, per germline. DNA for the CDR3: TGTGCCAGCAGTGTAACCGGGACTAGCGGGGTGGATGAGCAGTTCTTC. This sequence encodes CASSVTGTSGVDEQFF.

The chain is built from TRBV6-2 or TRBV6-3 and TRBJ2-3; D might be TRBD2 (6 bases). Germline CDR1 is MNHEY and CDR2 is SVGEGT. V lost 6 bases to trimming and J lost 3 bases, with 16 bases between them. The CDR3 runs to 15 residues. Here the CDR3 DNA reads TGTGCCAGCAGCCCCGGGACTGGGAAAACAGATACGCAGTATTTT. Translation gives CASSPGTGKTDTQYF.

Only one count was recorded for this clone. J is TRBJ2-3 and V is TRBV2; a possible D gene is TRBD1 (6 bases). The CDR3 contains 14 residues. Trimming took off 7 bases at V and 2 bases at J, with 13 bases between the two ends. CDR1 is SNHLY and CDR2 is FYNNEI in the germline V gene. The CDR3 bases are TGTGCCAGCATCCAGGGGCGCCTCACAGATACGCAGTATTTT. Its protein product is CASIQGRLTDTQYF.

The V gene is TRBV6-5, the J gene TRBJ1-2; 11 bases map to TRBD1. The CDR3 is made up of 14 amino acids. Trimming at V came to 6 bases and at J to 7 bases, leaving 7 bases not matched to a gene. Germline V gene data show CDR1 as MNHEY and CDR2 as SVGAGI. CDR3 coding DNA: TGTGCCAGCAGCTTGGACAGGGGGCTGAGTGGCTACACCTTC. Translation: CASSLDRGLSGYTF.

The rearrangement uses TRBV5-1 and TRBJ2-2; possible D gene TRBD2, 5 bases. This CDR3 region has 16 residues. Germline CDR1 SGHRS, CDR2 YFSETQ. The germline V and J ends were trimmed by 0 bases and 6 bases, with 15 bases remaining between them. CDR3 nucleotides: TGCGCCAGCAGCTTGGAACCGACCGGGGTCCCCGGGGAGCTGTTTTTT. It is translated as CASSLEPTGVPGELFF.